The clone carrying this T cell receptor (beta chain) was counted ten times or more. The data are from a study of CDR3 diversity in severe acne. MiXCR was run by TCRdb on the PCR reads, yielding one entry per CDR3 protein. The sample consists of around 91,000 distinct CDR3 sequences, around 49% of them appearing once. Trimming shortened V by 4 bases and J by 5 bases, and 12 bases separated the two germline ends. The CDR3 contains 14 residues. Germline V gene data show CDR1 as SGHTS and CDR2 as YDEGEE. The TCR originated in a male donor in good health, without acne. Sequenced material: blood. V and J are TRBV5-8 and TRBJ1-4, with no clear D. The CDR3 DNA reads TGTGCCAGCAGCCCAGGACCGCAAAATGAAAAACTGTTTTTT. Translating gives CASSPGPQNEKLFF.